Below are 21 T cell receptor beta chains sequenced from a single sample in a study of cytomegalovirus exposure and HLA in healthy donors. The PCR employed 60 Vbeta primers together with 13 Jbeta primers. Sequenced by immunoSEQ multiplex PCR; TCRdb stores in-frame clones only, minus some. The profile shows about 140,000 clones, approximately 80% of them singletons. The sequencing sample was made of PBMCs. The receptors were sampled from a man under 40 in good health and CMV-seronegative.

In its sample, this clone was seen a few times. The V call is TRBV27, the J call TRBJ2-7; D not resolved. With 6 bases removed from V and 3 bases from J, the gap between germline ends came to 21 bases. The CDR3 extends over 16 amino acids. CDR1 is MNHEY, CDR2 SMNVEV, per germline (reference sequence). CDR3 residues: CASSPFFEKYLYEQYF. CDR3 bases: TGTGCCAGCAGCCCCTTTTTTGAGAAATACCTCTACGAGCAGTACTTC.

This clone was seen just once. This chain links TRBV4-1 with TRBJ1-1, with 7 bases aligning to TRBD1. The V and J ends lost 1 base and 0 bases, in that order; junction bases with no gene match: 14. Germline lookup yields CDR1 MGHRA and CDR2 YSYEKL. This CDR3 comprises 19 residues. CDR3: CASSQGGPGQILMNTEAFF. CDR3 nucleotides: TGCGCCAGCAGCCAAGGCGGTCCGGGACAGATTTTAATGAACACTGAAGCTTTCTTT.

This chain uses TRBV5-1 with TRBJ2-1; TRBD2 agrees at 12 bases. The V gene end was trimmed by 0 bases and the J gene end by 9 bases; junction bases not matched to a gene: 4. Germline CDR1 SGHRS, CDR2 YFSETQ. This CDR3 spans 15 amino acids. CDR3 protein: CASSLASSGRAEQFF. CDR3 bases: TGCGCCAGCAGCTTGGCGTCTAGCGGGAGGGCTGAGCAGTTCTTC.

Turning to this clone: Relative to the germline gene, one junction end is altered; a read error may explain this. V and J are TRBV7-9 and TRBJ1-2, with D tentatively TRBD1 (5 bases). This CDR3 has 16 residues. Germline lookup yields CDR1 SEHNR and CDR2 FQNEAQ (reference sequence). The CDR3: CSSSPFQDTTRVGYTF. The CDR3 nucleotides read TGTTCCAGCAGCCCATTTCAGGACACGACTAGGGTAGGCTACACCTTC. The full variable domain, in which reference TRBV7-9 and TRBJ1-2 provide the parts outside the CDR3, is DTGVSQNPRHKITKRGQNVTFRCDPISEHNRLYWYRQTLGQGPEFLTYFQNEAQLEKSRLLSDRFSAERPKGSFSTLEIQRTEQGDSAMYLCSSSPFQDTTRVGYTFGSGTRLTVV.

CDR3 residues: CASSTGTGNYEQYF. As DNA, the CDR3 is TGTGCCAGCAGCACCGGGACAGGAAATTACGAGCAGTACTTC. The J gene is TRBJ2-7, the V gene TRBV2; TRBD1 matches 8 bases. Per germline, CDR1 SNHLY and CDR2 FYNNEI. This CDR3 is built from 14 residues. V lost 6 bases and J lost 4; bases outside the gene matches: 8.

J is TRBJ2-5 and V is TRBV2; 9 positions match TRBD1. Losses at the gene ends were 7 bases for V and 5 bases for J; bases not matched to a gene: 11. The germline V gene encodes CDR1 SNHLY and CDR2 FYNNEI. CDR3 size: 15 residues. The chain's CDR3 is CASTGTGTWVETQYF. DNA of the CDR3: TGTGCCAGCACCGGGACAGGGACTTGGGTGGAGACCCAGTACTTC.

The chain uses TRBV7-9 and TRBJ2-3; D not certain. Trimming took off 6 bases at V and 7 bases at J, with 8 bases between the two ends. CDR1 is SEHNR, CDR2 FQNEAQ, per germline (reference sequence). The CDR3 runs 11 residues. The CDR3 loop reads CASSRENTQYF. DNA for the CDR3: TGTGCCAGCAGTAGAGAGAATACGCAGTATTTT.

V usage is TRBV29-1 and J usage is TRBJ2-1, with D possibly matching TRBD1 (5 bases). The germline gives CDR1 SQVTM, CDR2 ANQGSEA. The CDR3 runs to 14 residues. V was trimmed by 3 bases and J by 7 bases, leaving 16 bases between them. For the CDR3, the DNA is TGCAGCGTTGAGTGGGGCCCAGCAGGGAATGAGCAGTTCTTC. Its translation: CSVEWGPAGNEQFF.

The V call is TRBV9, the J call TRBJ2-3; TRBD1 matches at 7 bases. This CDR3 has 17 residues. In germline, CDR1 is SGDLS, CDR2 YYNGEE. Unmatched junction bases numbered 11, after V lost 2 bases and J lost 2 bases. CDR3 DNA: TGTGCCAGCAGCGTGGGACAGACCGGACCAGTCACAGATACGCAGTATTTT. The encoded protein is CASSVGQTGPVTDTQYF.

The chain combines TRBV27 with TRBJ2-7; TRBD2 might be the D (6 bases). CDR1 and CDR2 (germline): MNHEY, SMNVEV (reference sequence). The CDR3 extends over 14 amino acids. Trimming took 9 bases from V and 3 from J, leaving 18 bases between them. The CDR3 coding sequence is TGTGCCAGTTCCCTTGGACGGGACTTCTACGAGCAGTACTTC. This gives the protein CASSLGRDFYEQYF.

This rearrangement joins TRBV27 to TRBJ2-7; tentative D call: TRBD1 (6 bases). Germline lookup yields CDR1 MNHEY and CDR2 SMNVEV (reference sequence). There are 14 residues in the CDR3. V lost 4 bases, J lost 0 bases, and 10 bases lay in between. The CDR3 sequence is CASSSGGLSYEQYF. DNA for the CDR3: TGTGCCAGCAGTTCTGGGGGCCTCTCCTACGAGCAGTACTTC.

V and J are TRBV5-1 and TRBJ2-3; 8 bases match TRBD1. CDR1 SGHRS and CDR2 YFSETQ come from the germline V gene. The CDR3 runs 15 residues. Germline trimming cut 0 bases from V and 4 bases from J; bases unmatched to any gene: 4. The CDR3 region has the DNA TGCGCCAGCAGCTTGGACAGGGGGAGGTCAGATACGCAGTATTTT. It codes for CASSLDRGRSDTQYF.

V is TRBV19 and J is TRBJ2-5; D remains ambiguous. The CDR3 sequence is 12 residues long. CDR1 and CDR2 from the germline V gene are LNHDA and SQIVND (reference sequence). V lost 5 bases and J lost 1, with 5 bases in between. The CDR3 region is CASSASQETQYF. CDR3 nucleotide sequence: TGTGCCAGTAGTGCGAGCCAAGAGACCCAGTACTTC.

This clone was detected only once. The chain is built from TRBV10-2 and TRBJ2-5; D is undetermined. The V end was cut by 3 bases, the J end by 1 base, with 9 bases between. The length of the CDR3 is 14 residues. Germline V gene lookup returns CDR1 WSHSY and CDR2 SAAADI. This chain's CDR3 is CASSDEQLQETQYF. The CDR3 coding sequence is TGCGCCAGCAGTGATGAACAGCTCCAAGAGACCCAGTACTTC.

Here the CDR3 reads CASSPTGREGNTIYF. CDR3 coding DNA: TGTGCCAGCAGTCCGACCGGCAGGGAAGGAAACACCATATATTTT. The chain joins TRBV28 to TRBJ1-3; D perhaps matches TRBD1 (5 bases). The CDR3 contains 15 residues. Germline CDR1 and CDR2: MDHEN and SYDVKM. V was shortened by 5 bases and J by 4 bases, with 15 bases between the two germline ends.

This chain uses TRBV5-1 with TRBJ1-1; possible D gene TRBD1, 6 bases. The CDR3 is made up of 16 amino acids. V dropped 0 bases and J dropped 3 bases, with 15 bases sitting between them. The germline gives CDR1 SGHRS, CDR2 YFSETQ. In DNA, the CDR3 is TGCGCCAGCAGCTTGGGCGCTACAGGGAGGGACACTGAAGCTTTCTTT. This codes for CASSLGATGRDTEAFF.

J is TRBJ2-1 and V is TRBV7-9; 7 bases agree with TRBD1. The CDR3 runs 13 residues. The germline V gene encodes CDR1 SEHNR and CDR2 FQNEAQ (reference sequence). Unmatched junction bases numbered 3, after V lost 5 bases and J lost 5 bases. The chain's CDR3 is CASSRDSHNEQFF. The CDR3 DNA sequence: TGTGCCAGCAGCAGGGACAGCCACAATGAGCAGTTCTTC. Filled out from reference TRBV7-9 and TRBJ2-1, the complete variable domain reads DTGVSQNPRHKITKRGQNVTFRCDPISEHNRLYWYRQTLGQGPEFLTYFQNEAQLEKSRLLSDRFSAERPKGSFSTLEIQRTEQGDSAMYLCASSRDSHNEQFFGPGTRLTVL.

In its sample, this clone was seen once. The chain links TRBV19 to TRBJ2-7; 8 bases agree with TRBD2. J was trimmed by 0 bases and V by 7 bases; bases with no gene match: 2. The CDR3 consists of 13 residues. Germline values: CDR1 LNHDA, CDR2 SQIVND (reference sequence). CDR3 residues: CASTAGASYEQYF. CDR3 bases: TGTGCCAGTACAGCGGGAGCCTCCTACGAGCAGTACTTC.

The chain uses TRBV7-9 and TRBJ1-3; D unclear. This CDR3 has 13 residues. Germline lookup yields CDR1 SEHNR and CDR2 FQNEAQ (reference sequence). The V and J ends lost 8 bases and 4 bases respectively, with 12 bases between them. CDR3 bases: TGTGCCAGCCTCGAGGGCTCGGGAAACACCATATATTTT. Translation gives CASLEGSGNTIYF. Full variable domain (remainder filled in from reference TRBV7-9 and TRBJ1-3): DTGVSQNPRHKITKRGQNVTFRCDPISEHNRLYWYRQTLGQGPEFLTYFQNEAQLEKSRLLSDRFSAERPKGSFSTLEIQRTEQGDSAMYLCASLEGSGNTIYFGEGSWLTVV.

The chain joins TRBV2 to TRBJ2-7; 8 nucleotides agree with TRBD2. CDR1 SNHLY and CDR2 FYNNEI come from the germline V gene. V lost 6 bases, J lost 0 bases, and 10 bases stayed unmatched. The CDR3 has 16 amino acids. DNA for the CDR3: TGTGCCAGCAGCCCCCCGCGGGAGGACTACTCCTACGAGCAGTACTTC. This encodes CASSPPREDYSYEQYF. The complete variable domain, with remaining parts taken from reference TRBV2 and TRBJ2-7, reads EPEVTQTPSHQVTQMGQEVILRCVPISNHLYFYWYRQILGQKVEFLVSFYNNEISEKSEIFDDQFSVERPDGSNFTLKIRSTKLEDSAMYFCASSPPREDYSYEQYFGPGTRLTVT.

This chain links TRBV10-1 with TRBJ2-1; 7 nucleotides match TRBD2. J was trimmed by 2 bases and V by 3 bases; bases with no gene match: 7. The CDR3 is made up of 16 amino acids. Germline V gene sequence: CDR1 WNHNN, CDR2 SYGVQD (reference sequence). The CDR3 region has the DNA TGCGCCAGCAGTGAAATCCTAGCGGAAACCTACAATGAGCAGTTCTTC. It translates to CASSEILAETYNEQFF.